One and the same sample provided the 11 T cell receptor beta chains below, sequenced in a study of shared clonotypes between healthy human individuals. The protocol was immunoSEQ multiplex PCR, while the TCRdb copy is restricted to in-frame clones and leaves out a portion. The table lists about 960,000 clones, approximately 76% of them singletons. The sample taken for sequencing was memory CD4+ T cells sorted from blood. As for subset: CD45RA-negative fraction. Receptors originate from a young man in good health.

This clone has a single count. This sequence joins TRBV28 and TRBJ2-7; TRBD1 might be the D (6 bases). The CDR3 spans 14 residues. V was shortened by 6 bases and J by 3 bases, with 15 bases between the two germline ends. CDR1 and CDR2 from the germline V gene are MDHEN and SYDVKM. CDR3 sequence (DNA): TGTGCCAGCAGCGCCGGGACACTAGACTACGAGCAGTACTTC. Protein product: CASSAGTLDYEQYF.

V and J are TRBV7-3 and TRBJ1-1; D is perhaps TRBD1 (5 bases). The CDR3 has 13 amino acids. Germline CDR1 is SGHTA and CDR2 is FQGTGA. V was shortened by 5 bases and J by 5 bases, with 12 bases between the two germline ends. The CDR3: CASSRLGVTEAFF. The CDR3 DNA reads as TGTGCCAGCAGCCGGCTGGGGGTTACTGAAGCTTTCTTT.

This clone was found a few times. V and J are TRBV6-1 and TRBJ2-7; D remains unclear. CDR3 length equals 15 residues. The V gene lost 6 bases and the J gene lost 1 base, with 16 bases spanning the gap. CDR1 is MNHNS and CDR2 is SASEGT in the germline V gene. The CDR3 coding sequence is TGTGCCAGCAGCAAAGAGGTTAGCTCTTCCTACGAGCAGTACTTC. Its translation: CASSKEVSSSYEQYF.

The rearrangement links TRBV5-4 to TRBJ2-1; 11 bases match TRBD2. V dropped 3 bases and J dropped 4; count of bases not matched to a gene: 3. The V gene's germline CDR1 is SGHNT and CDR2 YYREEE (reference sequence). This CDR3 region has 15 residues. CDR3 amino acids: CASSSRLAGYNEQFF. As DNA, the CDR3 is TGTGCCAGCAGCTCCAGACTAGCGGGGTACAATGAGCAGTTCTTC.

A word on this clone: This CDR3 is also generated by other DNA sequences in the sample. The genes are TRBV11-2 and TRBJ1-2; weak D call: TRBD1 (5 bases). Germline V gene sequence: CDR1 SGHAT, CDR2 FQNNGV. The CDR3 runs to 13 residues. Between the trimmed V and J ends, which lost 5 bases and 2 bases, there was a span of 9 bases. CDR3 nucleotides: TGTGCCAGCAGCCCTCAGGGAAACTATGGCTACACCTTC. This encodes CASSPQGNYGYTF. The full variable domain, with the rest looked up from reference TRBV11-2 and TRBJ1-2, is EAGVAQSPRYKIIEKRQSVAFWCNPISGHATLYWYQQILGQGPKLLIQFQNNGVVDDSQLPKDRFSAERLKGVDSTLKIQPAKLEDSAVYLCASSPQGNYGYTFGSGTRLTVV.

The chain links TRBV4-2 to TRBJ2-2; TRBD2 matches at 13 bases. The trim removed 1 base at V and 7 bases at J, leaving 9 bases unmatched. CDR3 length: 18 residues. Germline lookup yields CDR1 LGHNA and CDR2 YNFKEQ. This CDR3 reads CASSQGRTSGGLGGELFF. The CDR3 DNA reads TGTGCCAGCAGCCAAGGCCGGACTAGCGGGGGCCTGGGCGGGGAGCTGTTTTTT.

V gene TRBV28 combines with J gene TRBJ1-5, with TRBD1 as a possible D gene (6 bases). V gave up 2 bases and J gave up 6 bases, with 20 bases separating them. Germline V CDR1 and CDR2: MDHEN, SYDVKM. The CDR3 consists of 17 residues. The CDR3 DNA reads as TGTGCCAGCAGTTTAAGGACAGATTCTTTGGGACGTCAGCCCCAGCATTTT. Residues: CASSLRTDSLGRQPQHF.

This clone appeared a single time. The genes are TRBV18 and TRBJ2-1, with D perhaps assigned TRBD1 or TRBD2 (5 bases each). V lost 3 bases and J 12 bases, leaving 24 bases between the germline ends. Germline assignment: CDR1 KGHSH and CDR2 LQKENI. The CDR3 spans 16 residues. The CDR3 region is CASSPPHMRGLAGQFF. CDR3 DNA sequence: TGTGCCAGCTCACCCCCCCATATGAGGGGCCTCGCCGGGCAGTTCTTC.

The V gene is TRBV27, the J gene TRBJ2-2, with D unresolved. Germline assignment: CDR1 MNHEY and CDR2 SMNVEV (reference sequence). Trimming left V 2 bases short and J 9 bases short, with 7 bases between. CDR3 length: 12 residues. CDR3 DNA: TGTGCCAGCAGTTTAACAAACCGGGAGCTGTTTTTT. Residues: CASSLTNRELFF.

This chain uses TRBV28 with TRBJ2-3, with 8 bases lining up with TRBD2. Germline values: CDR1 MDHEN, CDR2 SYDVKM. The trim removed 5 bases at V and 2 bases at J, leaving 9 bases unmatched. The CDR3 is 16 residues long. The CDR3 protein is CASSPPGGGHTDTQYF. In nucleotides, the CDR3 is TGTGCCAGCAGTCCCCCCGGCGGGGGGCACACAGATACGCAGTATTTT.

This chain uses TRBV4-1 with TRBJ2-7; TRBD2 matches 13 bases. The CDR3 consists of 16 residues. Trimming took 1 base from V and 7 from J; bases not matched to a gene: 7. Germline CDR1 is MGHRA and CDR2 is YSYEKL. The CDR3 nucleotides are TGCGCCAGCAGCCAAGTACTAGCGGGAGGGAGTCGGGAGCAGTACTTC. This encodes CASSQVLAGGSREQYF.